This T cell receptor beta chain is from a study of blood T cells in healthy people across ages. Regarding the study as a whole: Possibly, changes in expanded clonotypes were confounded because donor CMV status was unknown. Significant beta diversity loss was already apparent by age 40, declining roughly linearly.

Then a second PCR, running roughly 7 to 11 cycles, was carried out with a sample-barcoded 5' primer and a J-beta primer mix. TCRdb redid the calling of the 5' RACE reads with MiXCR, one entry per CDR3 protein. The table shows some 1.7 million distinct CDR3 sequences, with about 28% occurring only once. The donors, aged about 6 to 100, were healthy Caucasians from Russia. Each sample yielded at least 6.5 million isolated PBMCs. Note on this clonotype: Its antigen is unknown.

Germline V gene data show CDR1 as DFQATT and CDR2 as SNEGSKA (reference sequence). This CDR3 has 13 amino acids. V shed 3 bases, J shed 6 bases, and the junction held 5 bases outside the gene matches. The chain links TRBV20-1 to TRBJ2-1; 7 nucleotides agree with TRBD1. This TCR came from a woman aged 30 to 39 in good health. Sequenced: blood. The CDR3 loop is CSASSWDSNEQFF. The CDR3 DNA reads TGCAGTGCTAGTAGCTGGGACAGCAATGAGCAGTTCTTC.